The source of this T cell receptor beta chain is a study of cytomegalovirus exposure and HLA in healthy donors (dated by TCRdb to the late 2010s). General notes on the study: An earlier analysis of 587 of the donors reported about 280 Gb of sequence data and 117 million unique TCR beta sequences obtained from about 200 million T cells. Approximately 310 gigabases of sequencing data and tens of millions of unique TCR sequences were included in an early release covering 500 to 750 HLA-typed donors. Of the roughly 410 genotyped donors, 81% were placed in the genetic ancestry cluster associated with self-reported Caucasian donors. The study aimed to test whether cataloging public T cell receptors could reveal signatures of past pathogen exposure. The study used immunosequencing to profile the T cell repertoires of 666 subjects and linked those repertoires to cytomegalovirus serostatus. In addition to the first cohort of 500 to 850 subjects, a separate validation cohort of 100 to 150 different subjects was used. To predict cytomegalovirus infection status, the study brought together high-throughput TCR immunosequencing, statistical association of individual TCRs with disease status, and machine learning. To study patterns of TCR occurrence, a later analysis re-analyzed previously published TCR beta repertoires from hundreds of donors and added high-resolution HLA genotyping. Rather than drawing on any new phenotypic data, the later analysis identified candidate immune exposures from TCR beta sequences and the way those sequences occurred across donors. An earlier analysis of fewer than 700 of the donors applied high-throughput TCR beta sequencing to assess whether each TCR beta V gene segment acted as functional or pseudogenic. Donor age, sex, ethnicity and CMV serostatus were compiled together with the repertoire data. A later genetic analysis took genome-wide SNP genotypes for about three fifths of the roughly 700 donors and used that subset as a discovery cohort. Every repertoire in the discovery cohort had been generated on one and the same sequencing platform. HLA typing covered class I and class II loci at four-digit resolution. Typing coverage varied by locus: roughly 629-630 donors for A, B, C, DRB1 and DQB1; more than 500 for DQA1; approximately 570 for DPA1; around 490 for DPB1. About 5 DR-DQ haplotypes were handled as single units for association and clustering, since linkage in the cohort was strong. Among 350 to 400 genotyped donors of the cohort, an average of about 240,000 unique TCR beta nucleotide sequences were sequenced per donor, around 20% of them non-productive. Overall results and qualifications from the work: A later genetic analysis reported fewer N-insertions in productive TCRs among donors in an Asian-associated ancestry cluster than the 666-donor mean. Only TCR beta chains were sequenced in this cohort, and the absence of alpha or paired-chain data limited detectable features. The study gave a list of under 200 TCR beta chains associated with cytomegalovirus. The only immune exposure information available for the cohort was CMV serostatus. In a later genetic analysis, a missense DCLRE1C variant was associated with V-gene and J-gene trimming of TCR beta chains, and the association was replicated in an independent cohort. Because counts were too low, roughly 18 rarely observed V segments, including chromosome 9 orphons, were left out of the earlier analysis of roughly 600 of the donors. A group of highly shared sequence variants was considered likely to be a technical artifact of the sequencing pipeline. In a later analysis, most CMV-associated TCR beta chains were found to appear HLA-restricted, with HLA associations seemingly driven largely by CMV exposure. The 87-base-pair reads could not distinguish some IMGT-functional V segments, including TRBV6-2 and TRBV6-3, so those segments were excluded. Presence/absence analyses assumed roughly uniform sequencing depth across donors, an assumption that may not hold. An earlier analysis of some 560 of the donors showed that most TCR beta V segments appeared in productive rearrangements either about 87% or about 30% of the time, which broadly matched IMGT annotations. Specific HLA alleles were associated with 15,000 to 20,000 TCR beta sequences at a false discovery rate of 0.05 in a later analysis. The classifier was reported to diagnose cytomegalovirus status with high specificity and sensitivity in both the original cohort and the validation cohort. When HLA alleles, especially DR and DQ, strongly co-occurred, attributing TCR associations to individual alleles was difficult. In a later analysis, the rate of TCR association differed among HLA loci, with DRB1 alleles having the most associated TCRs and HLA-C alleles having the fewest. A further reported finding was that TCR beta sequences accurately predicted the HLA-A and HLA-B alleles for most subjects in the first cohort. Because some donors lacked HLA typing at each locus, the association tests relied only on the typed subset. The authors suggested that the approach could potentially be generalized to other disease states and immunological phenotypes. In a later analysis, HLA-associated TCR beta chains showed more clonal expansion and lower generation probabilities than non-associated chains that were equally common. Across donors, most TCR sequences were observed very rarely, whereas some public TCRs were present in many individuals. Linkage disequilibrium might explain the correlated functional status among segregating V segments, but an unknown experimental factor could not be excluded. A few of the identified cytomegalovirus-associated TCR beta chains were confirmed in vitro to be specific for cytomegalovirus antigens. A later analysis reported that several top co-occurrence clusters appeared linked to parvovirus B19, influenza, CMV and Epstein-Barr virus.

V ends up 8 bases short and J 4 bases short, with an unmatched junction base count of 2. The germline V gene yields SNHLY for CDR1 and FYNNEI for CDR2. Reading from cysteine to phenylalanine, the CDR3 counts 12 amino acids. The sequence is cut down to CDR3 DNA, 36 bases in frame from base 1. The library was built by means of the immunoSEQ multiplex PCR assay. For the multiplex PCR, a mixture combining 60 forward primers for TCR Vbeta segments and 13 reverse primers for TCR Jbeta segments was used. Amplification of the CDR3 region of rearranged TCR beta genes was performed with a multiplex PCR assay on genomic DNA. The Illumina HiSeq System was used to sequence the amplified TCR beta libraries as 87-base-pair reads. The source study handled its data this way. A later analysis counted about 82 million unique TCR beta chains across the 650 to 800 repertoires, and 9.5 million to 11 million of these chains were shared by at least two donors. A nearest-neighbor algorithm error-corrected the raw reads and collapsed the reads into unique sequences, merging closely related sequences to remove PCR and sequencing errors. Alignment of CDR3 sequences to IMGT reference sequences was used to assign V, D and J gene segments. For a sequence to be retained, a match of at least six nucleotides to both a V gene segment and a J gene segment was required. A rearrangement was called productive if the CDR3 had no stop codons and remained in frame with V and J, and every other rearrangement was called non-productive. CDR3 was defined by IMGT convention, running from the second conserved V-encoded cysteine to the conserved J-encoded phenylalanine. The earlier analysis of some 600 of the donors excluded sequences that lacked an unambiguous match to a single V gene segment. An earlier analysis of roughly 590 of the donors called V segments functional above 56.7% productive rearrangements and segregating when the between-donor standard deviation exceeded 5%. A statistical classification framework was built to diagnose cytomegalovirus status from the catalog of TCR beta chain sequences. A later analysis assigned V and J genes by comparing TCR nucleotide sequences with IMGT/GENE-DB human TR gene sequences. A later analysis assigned CDR3 sequences and most-parsimonious VDJ recombination scenarios with the TCRdist pipeline. In a later analysis, each TCR beta chain was defined by its CDR3 amino acid sequence together with its V-gene family, and reads without a unique V-gene family were excluded. To address suspected cross-contamination and a sequencing artifact, a later analysis removed a few hundred highly shared, low-generation-probability nucleotide sequences. A later analysis calculated a clonal expansion index for each public chain from normalized within-repertoire ranks of inferred template counts. Generation probabilities in a later analysis came from a VDJ recombination model fitted to out-of-frame rearrangements, and those results were checked against IGoR. In a later analysis, TCR-TCR, TCR-HLA and TCR-CMV co-occurrence was scored with hypergeometric tests, and a repertoire-size bias correction was applied to TCR pairs. False discovery rates were estimated in a later analysis by permuting HLA or CMV assignments 20 times. In a later analysis, co-occurring TCRs were grouped with DBSCAN, and TCRdist sequence similarity was added when clustering was performed within HLA-allele-positive subsets. Repertoires with fewer than 30,000 or more than 120,000 public chains were left out of co-occurrence clustering, as were about five repertoires with anomalous nucleotide sharing. TCRdb's version of the immuneACCESS table is confined to in-frame rearrangements and falls short of the full clone set. An unresolved V gene accounts for under half of the shortfall where checked; the remainder is of unknown origin. The DNA was the basis for D and trimming; V, J and clone size are from that table. Recorded for this sample are more than 95,000 clones; about three quarters of them occurred a single time. The ten largest clonotypes hold 6.3% of the sample.

On this clone itself: Its antigen specificity is not known. The sample holds no much larger clone one base away, and base qualities are not on file.

In total, roughly 670 healthy bone marrow donors made up the cohort. At the time of sampling, every cohort member was nominally healthy, though immune exposures that went unrecorded were likely present. The donor was CMV seronegative and was included in the group of about 400 seronegative cohort members. Each donor provided a peripheral blood sample, and peripheral blood mononuclear cells were used for TCR beta sequencing. Genomic DNA extraction from the blood cell samples was performed with the Qiagen DNeasy Blood Extraction Kit. This chain joins TRBV2 to TRBJ1-3; the junction holds 7 bases that match TRBD1. This receptor was identified in a woman between 40 and 55 years old in good health and CMV-seronegative. The sequencing input was PBMCs. The nucleotides are TGTGCCAGCTCACAGGGGGGAAACACCATATATTTT. This codes for CASSQGGNTIYF. Extended through the reference TRBV2 and TRBJ1-3 proteins, this CDR3 yields the full variable domain: EPEVTQTPSHQVTQMGQEVILRCVPISNHLYFYWYRQILGQKVEFLVSFYNNEISEKSEIFDDQFSVERPDGSNFTLKIRSTKLEDSAMYFCASSQGGNTIYFGEGSWLTVV.